These 25 T cell receptor beta chains were sequenced from one sample in a study of shared clonotypes between healthy human individuals. TCRdb's table, derived via immunoSEQ multiplex PCR, lists solely in-frame clones and lacks some. The data show some 1.5 million clones, 98% seen once. The sample comprised naive CD4+ T cells sorted from blood. Subset indicated: CD45RA+ positively selected. These receptors all come from a man aged 25-45 years in good health.

The rearrangement uses TRBV5-8 and TRBJ2-1, with TRBD2 matching 11 bases. There are 16 residues in the CDR3. The trim removed 2 bases at V and 0 bases at J, leaving 1 base unmatched. Per the germline V gene, CDR1 is SGHTS and CDR2 is YDEGEE. In nucleotides, the CDR3 is TGTGCCAGCAGCTTTACTAGCGGGAGCTCCTACAATGAGCAGTTCTTC. It translates to CASSFTSGSSYNEQFF.

V gene TRBV5-4 combines with J gene TRBJ2-3; perhaps TRBD2 as D (5 bases). This CDR3 comprises 13 residues. Germline CDR1 SGHNT, CDR2 YYREEE (reference sequence). V lost 0 bases to trimming and J lost 4 bases, with 6 bases between them. The chain's CDR3 is CASSLASPDTQYF. DNA of the CDR3: TGTGCCAGCAGCTTGGCTAGCCCAGATACGCAGTATTTT.

This chain links TRBV5-4 with TRBJ1-4, with TRBD1 identical over 7 bases. After removal of 1 base from V and 3 bases from J, the junction contained 3 bases not matched to a gene. Germline V gene lookup returns CDR1 SGHNT and CDR2 YYREEE (reference sequence). The CDR3 contains 15 residues. DNA of the CDR3: TGTGCCAGCAGCTTGAGCAGGGGGGCTAATGAAAAACTGTTTTTT. Its translation: CASSLSRGANEKLFF.

This rearrangement joins TRBV28 to TRBJ2-7, with D unclear. The CDR3 extends over 12 amino acids. Between the trimmed V and J ends, which lost 8 bases and 7 bases, there was a span of 15 bases. Germline-derived CDR1 and CDR2 are MDHEN and SYDVKM. The CDR3 protein is CASGHLPGEQYF. CDR3 nucleotide sequence: TGTGCCAGCGGCCACTTACCCGGGGAGCAGTACTTC.

The chain has TRBV4-1 and TRBJ2-7; 9 nucleotides align to TRBD1. The V gene end was trimmed by 6 bases and the J gene end by 4 bases; junction bases not matched to a gene: 7. This CDR3 is built from 14 residues. Per germline, CDR1 MGHRA and CDR2 YSYEKL. In DNA, the CDR3 is TGCGCCAGCAGAGATATCGGACAGGGGTACGAGCAGTACTTC. Translating gives CASRDIGQGYEQYF.

J is TRBJ1-4 and V is TRBV6-1, with 11 bases identical to TRBD1. CDR3 length: 14 amino acids. V lost 4 bases and J lost 5; bases outside the gene matches: 0. CDR1 is MNHNS, CDR2 SASEGT, per germline. CDR3 region: CASSGDRGNEKLFF. The CDR3 region has the DNA TGTGCCAGCAGTGGGGACAGGGGGAATGAAAAACTGTTTTTT.

The chain combines TRBV19 with TRBJ2-7; maybe TRBD2 (6 bases). The V gene's germline CDR1 is LNHDA and CDR2 SQIVND (reference sequence). The CDR3 covers 14 residues. Trimming removed 4 bases at V and 9 bases at J, with 19 bases between. The CDR3 coding sequence is TGTGCCAGTAGTACCCCGGGCGGGAACAGTGGGCAGTACTTC. It yields the protein CASSTPGGNSGQYF.

On this clone: Other DNA sequences in this sample translate to the same CDR3. The gene calls are TRBV5-6 and TRBJ2-1; D is perhaps TRBD2 (6 bases). Germline V lookup: CDR1 SGHDT, CDR2 YYEEEE. V shed 0 bases and J shed 0 bases, with 10 bases lying between them. This CDR3 comprises 16 residues. CDR3 sequence (DNA): TGTGCCAGCAGCTTGGATAGCGGTAGCTCCTACAATGAGCAGTTCTTC. It encodes CASSLDSGSSYNEQFF.

The chain links TRBV28 to TRBJ1-5; D unresolved. The CDR3 length is 15 residues. V lost 3 bases, J lost 4 bases, and 13 bases lay in between. CDR1 is MDHEN and CDR2 is SYDVKM in the germline V gene. The CDR3 reads CASSFVGIENQPQHF. The CDR3 region has the DNA TGTGCCAGCAGTTTTGTAGGGATCGAAAATCAGCCCCAGCATTTT.

The genes are TRBV28 and TRBJ1-2, with D possibly being TRBD1 (6 bases). CDR1 and CDR2 from the germline V gene are MDHEN and SYDVKM. This CDR3 comprises 16 residues. V shed 3 bases and J shed 2 bases, with 16 bases lying between them. In DNA, the CDR3 is TGTGCCAGCAGTTTCTGGGGGCGCGTAGGCAACTATGGCTACACCTTC. Amino acid sequence: CASSFWGRVGNYGYTF.

The V and J genes are TRBV5-5 and TRBJ1-4, with D unclear. CDR1 and CDR2 from the germline V gene are SGHKS and YYEKEE (reference sequence). This CDR3 is 14 amino acids long. Trimming cost V 2 bases and J 5 bases, with 10 bases left between them. The CDR3 DNA reads TGTGCCAGCAGCTTAAGAGACCTCAATGAAAAACTGTTTTTT. It codes for CASSLRDLNEKLFF.

This sequence joins TRBV5-1 and TRBJ2-1; D gene ambiguous. V was trimmed by 4 bases and J by 10 bases, leaving 18 bases between them. The CDR3 runs 14 residues. Germline V gives CDR1 SGHRS, CDR2 YFSETQ. DNA for the CDR3: TGCGCCAGCAGCCAATCGACCCCACGATTGGAGCAGTTCTTC. This sequence encodes CASSQSTPRLEQFF.

This clone was seen just once. The chain joins TRBV5-1 to TRBJ1-2; D perhaps matches TRBD1 (5 bases). Trimming shortened V by 0 bases and J by 5 bases, and 11 bases separated the two germline ends. CDR1 and CDR2 (germline): SGHRS, YFSETQ. The length of the CDR3 is 14 residues. CDR3 coding DNA: TGCGCCAGCAGCTTGGCGCAGGGAGTTTATGGCTACACCTTC. It yields the protein CASSLAQGVYGYTF.

The CDR3 region is CASSVGGTANEKLFF. The CDR3 DNA sequence: TGTGCCAGCAGCGTAGGGGGGACCGCTAATGAAAAACTGTTTTTT. This chain joins TRBV9 and TRBJ1-4; D is possibly TRBD1 (5 bases). V was cut by 0 bases and J by 3 bases, with 9 bases left in between. The CDR3 totals 15 residues. CDR1 is SGDLS, CDR2 YYNGEE, per germline. Supplemented by reference TRBV9 and TRBJ1-4, the full variable domain reads DSGVTQTPKHLITATGQRVTLRCSPRSGDLSVYWYQQSLDQGLQFLIQYYNGEERAKGNILERFSAQQFPDLHSELNLSSLELGDSALYFCASSVGGTANEKLFFGSGTQLSVL.

This rearrangement joins TRBV29-1 to TRBJ2-5; no clear D gene. The CDR3 has 10 amino acids. CDR1 and CDR2 from the germline V gene are SQVTM and ANQGSEA. V was pared by 6 bases and J by 1 base, with 3 bases between. The CDR3 loop is CSVSQETQYF. The CDR3 DNA reads TGCAGCGTCTCCCAAGAGACCCAGTACTTC.

V gene TRBV2 combines with J gene TRBJ2-7; D may match TRBD1 or TRBD2 (5 bases each). Germline V CDR1 and CDR2: SNHLY, FYNNEI. The CDR3 covers 14 residues. The V gene lost 6 bases and the J gene lost 1 base, with 13 bases spanning the gap. The DNA of the CDR3 is TGTGCCAGCAGACAGTCGGGGACGTCCTACGAGCAGTACTTC. This translates into CASRQSGTSYEQYF. The full variable domain, rest sourced from reference TRBV2 and TRBJ2-7, is EPEVTQTPSHQVTQMGQEVILRCVPISNHLYFYWYRQILGQKVEFLVSFYNNEISEKSEIFDDQFSVERPDGSNFTLKIRSTKLEDSAMYFCASRQSGTSYEQYFGPGTRLTVT.

The chain combines TRBV29-1 with TRBJ2-5; D is possibly TRBD1 or TRBD2 (5 bases each). This CDR3 is built from 14 residues. CDR1 is SQVTM and CDR2 is ANQGSEA in the germline V gene. V gave up 4 bases and J gave up 3 bases, with 15 bases separating them. The CDR3 nucleotides are TGCAGCGTTGGGGATCCGGGACCCGAAGAGACCCAGTACTTC. Translated, it gives CSVGDPGPEETQYF.

This clone appeared a single time. V gene TRBV15 combines with J gene TRBJ2-7; 11 bases agree with TRBD2. Germline V gives CDR1 LNHNV, CDR2 YYDKDF (reference sequence). The CDR3 consists of 17 residues. Trimming cost V 0 bases and J 5 bases; bases outside gene matches: 9. DNA of the CDR3: TGTGCCACCAGCAGAGATCTCGGGCTAGCGGGAGGCCACGAGCAGTACTTC. This gives the protein CATSRDLGLAGGHEQYF.

The count of this clone is one. V and J are TRBV27 and TRBJ2-7, with D unclear. CDR1 is MNHEY and CDR2 is SMNVEV in the germline V gene (reference sequence). Trimming removed 8 bases from V and 1 base from J, with 15 bases in between. This CDR3 comprises 14 residues. The CDR3 loop reads CASGQTRLSYEQYF. Written as DNA, the CDR3 is TGTGCCAGCGGCCAGACCAGATTATCCTACGAGCAGTACTTC.

This chain links TRBV7-9 with TRBJ2-7; possibly TRBD1 or TRBD2 for D (5 bases each). Trimming left V 3 bases short and J 3 bases short, with 15 bases between. Germline V CDR1 and CDR2: SEHNR, FQNEAQ (reference sequence). The CDR3 covers 15 residues. In DNA, the CDR3 is TGTGCCAGCAGCTTGCTCGGGGACCAATTCTACGAGCAGTACTTC. Translating it yields CASSLLGDQFYEQYF.

The rearrangement joins TRBV11-3 to TRBJ2-5, with 7 bases lining up with TRBD1. Per germline, CDR1 SGHNT and CDR2 YENEEA. The CDR3 consists of 16 residues. Losses at the gene ends were 5 bases for V and 4 bases for J; bases not matched to a gene: 13. CDR3 residues: CASSGPPGQTGETQYF. In DNA, the CDR3 is TGTGCCAGCAGCGGCCCACCGGGACAGACGGGAGAGACCCAGTACTTC.

V gene TRBV27 combines with J gene TRBJ1-1; D is unclear. The CDR3 totals 14 residues. Per germline, CDR1 MNHEY and CDR2 SMNVEV (reference sequence). Trimming pared 4 bases from V and 0 bases from J, leaving 9 bases between. The CDR3 sequence is CASSYGDLNTEAFF. The CDR3 DNA follows: TGTGCCAGCAGTTACGGGGATCTGAACACTGAAGCTTTCTTT.

In the case of this clone: Other DNA sequences from this sample encode an identical CDR3 as well. The gene calls are TRBV2 and TRBJ2-5; maybe TRBD2 (6 bases). The CDR3 totals 14 residues. Trimming removed 3 bases from V and 5 bases from J, with 13 bases in between. Germline CDR1 and CDR2: SNHLY and FYNNEI. The CDR3 DNA sequence: TGTGCCAGCAGTGACGCGAGTGGAGGGGAGACCCAGTACTTC. Its protein is CASSDASGGETQYF.

The chain uses TRBV9 and TRBJ2-7; TRBD2 matches at 9 bases. With 0 bases clipped from V and 5 bases from J, the junction kept 9 bases outside the gene matches. Germline values: CDR1 SGDLS, CDR2 YYNGEE. There are 16 residues in the CDR3. CDR3 sequence: CASSVGGGSGSDEQYF. In DNA form, the CDR3 reads TGTGCCAGCAGCGTAGGAGGGGGTAGCGGGAGTGACGAGCAGTACTTC. Based on the CDR3 plus reference TRBV9 and TRBJ2-7, the full variable domain is DSGVTQTPKHLITATGQRVTLRCSPRSGDLSVYWYQQSLDQGLQFLIQYYNGEERAKGNILERFSAQQFPDLHSELNLSSLELGDSALYFCASSVGGGSGSDEQYFGPGTRLTVT.

This chain joins TRBV11-2 and TRBJ2-1; TRBD2 aligns across 9 bases. Looked up from germline, CDR1 is SGHAT and CDR2 is FQNNGV. The CDR3 length is 17 residues. V shed 4 bases and J 4 bases; nucleotides not matched to a gene: 11. CDR3 sequence (DNA): TGTGCCAGCAGCTCCCTGTCACTAGCGGGCCCGTACAATGAGCAGTTCTTC. Its translation is CASSSLSLAGPYNEQFF.